A selection of T cell receptor beta chains follows, all from one sample in a study of T cells after yellow fever vaccination. TCRdb re-called the 5' RACE reads with MiXCR, one entry per CDR3 protein. The sample yields approximately 300,000 distinct CDR3 sequences, about 8.7% seen once. Sample: PBMCs, taken on the day of the first yellow fever vaccination. The origin of the receptors is a man aged 18-30 years who received the YFV17D yellow fever vaccine. CDR3s leave out the opening cysteine and the closing phenylalanine or tryptophan.

CDR3,J,V
ASSDRRVSETQY,TRBJ2-5,TRBV2
ASSLRTGAGNEQF,TRBJ2-1,TRBV19
ASSSGGGFTEAF,TRBJ1-1,TRBV5-4
ASSKTGGREQY,TRBJ2-7,TRBV19
SAWTVSSNQPQH,TRBJ1-5,TRBV20-1
ASSFRTDTEAF,TRBJ1-1,TRBV27
ASGRAFQETQY,TRBJ2-5,TRBV5-1
ASNLGSYEQY,TRBJ2-7,TRBV2
ASSTGRATGELF,TRBJ2-2,TRBV21-1
ASSFRRYT,TRBJ1-2,TRBV12-3/TRBV12-4
ASRWTGTYEQY,TRBJ2-7,TRBV7-2
ASSYWGGGSKNNEQF,TRBJ2-1,TRBV4-3
ASSLAPGGSSYNEQF,TRBJ2-1,TRBV7-4
ASSSPRVTEAF,TRBJ1-1,TRBV7-9
ASSAMGGKGNTEAF,TRBJ1-1,TRBV25-1
ASSLMGGPGDTQY,TRBJ2-3,TRBV5-1
ASTPGSTVGNTEAF,TRBJ1-1,TRBV28
SAREIAKNIQY,TRBJ2-4,TRBV20-1
AISGDRVGTDTQY,TRBJ2-3,TRBV10-3
ASGAAGGKETQY,TRBJ2-5,TRBV6-1
ATLEQGSYNSPLH,TRBJ1-6,TRBV10-3
SARPDSLNEKLF,TRBJ1-4,TRBV20-1
ASSMGLAGGHSSYNEQF,TRBJ2-1,TRBV5-1
ASRHTGTPDRDYT,TRBJ1-2,TRBV12-3/TRBV12-4
ASNPGTYGYT,TRBJ1-2,TRBV19
ASSQLGQTNTEAF,TRBJ1-1,TRBV4-2
ASSLEVTLNTEAF,TRBJ1-1,TRBV5-1